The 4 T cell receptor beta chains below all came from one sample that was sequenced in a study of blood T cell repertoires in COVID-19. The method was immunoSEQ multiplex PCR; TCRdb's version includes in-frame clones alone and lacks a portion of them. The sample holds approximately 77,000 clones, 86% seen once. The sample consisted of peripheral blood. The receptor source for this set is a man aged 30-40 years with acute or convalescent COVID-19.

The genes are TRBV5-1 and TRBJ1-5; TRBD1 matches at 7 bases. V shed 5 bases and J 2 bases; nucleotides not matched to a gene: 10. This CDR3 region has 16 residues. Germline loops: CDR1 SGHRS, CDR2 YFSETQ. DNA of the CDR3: TGCGCCAGCAGTCCAGGAGGGGGCTCGGGCAATCAGCCCCAGCATTTT. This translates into CASSPGGGSGNQPQHF.

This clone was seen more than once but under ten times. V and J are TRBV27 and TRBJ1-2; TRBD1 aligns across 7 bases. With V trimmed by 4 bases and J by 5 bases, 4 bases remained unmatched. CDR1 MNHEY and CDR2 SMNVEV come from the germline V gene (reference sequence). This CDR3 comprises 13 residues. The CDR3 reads CASSSTGNYGYTF. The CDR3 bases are TGTGCCAGCAGTTCGACAGGGAATTATGGCTACACCTTC.

The CDR3 is CASSLGPLTGVGNTEAFF. In DNA, the CDR3 is TGTGCCAGCAGCTTAGGCCCGTTGACAGGGGTAGGGAACACTGAAGCTTTCTTT. The V call is TRBV7-2, the J call TRBJ1-1; 8 bases match TRBD1. The germline V gene encodes CDR1 SGHTA and CDR2 FQGNSA. The CDR3 spans 18 residues. The V and J ends lost 1 base and 1 base, in that order; junction bases with no gene match: 11.

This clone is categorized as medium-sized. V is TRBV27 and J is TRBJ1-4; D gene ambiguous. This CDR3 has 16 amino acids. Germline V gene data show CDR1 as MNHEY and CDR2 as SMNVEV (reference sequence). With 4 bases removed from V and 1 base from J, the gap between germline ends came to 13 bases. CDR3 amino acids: CASSSKQQITNEKLFF. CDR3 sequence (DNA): TGTGCCAGCAGTTCAAAGCAACAGATAACTAATGAAAAACTGTTTTTT.